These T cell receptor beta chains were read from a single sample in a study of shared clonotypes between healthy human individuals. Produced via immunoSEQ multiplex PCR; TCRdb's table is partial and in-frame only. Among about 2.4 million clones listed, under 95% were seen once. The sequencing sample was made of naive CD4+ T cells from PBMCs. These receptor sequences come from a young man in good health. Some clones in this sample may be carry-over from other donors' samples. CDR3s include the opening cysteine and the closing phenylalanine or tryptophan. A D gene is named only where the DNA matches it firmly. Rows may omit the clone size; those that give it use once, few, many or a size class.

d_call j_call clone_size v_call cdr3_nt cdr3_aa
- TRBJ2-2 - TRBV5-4 TGTGCCAGCAGCCCCCTTGAGGGGACCGGGGAGCTGTTTTTT CASSPLEGTGELFF
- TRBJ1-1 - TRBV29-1 TGCAGCTTTACCTGGGTAACTGAAGCTTTCTTT CSFTWVTEAFF
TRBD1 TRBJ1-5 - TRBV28 TGTGCCAGCATTTCGACAGGGGCGTATCATCAGCCCCAGCATTTT CASISTGAYHQPQHF
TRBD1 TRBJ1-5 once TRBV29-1 TGCAGCGTTGGAGCCGGGACAGGGAAGAATCAGCCCCAGCATTTT CSVGAGTGKNQPQHF
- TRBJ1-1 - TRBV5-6 TGTGCCAGCAGCGTACTGAGGGGCACTGAAGCTTTCTTT CASSVLRGTEAFF
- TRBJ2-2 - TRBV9 TGTGCCAGCAGCCTGGCTGGGGGGAGCCCCGGGGAGCTGTTTTTT CASSLAGGSPGELFF
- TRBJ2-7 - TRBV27 TGTGCCAGCAGCTCCGAGCGCTACGAGCAGTACTTC CASSSERYEQYF
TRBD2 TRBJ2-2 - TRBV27 TGTGCCAGCAGATGGACTAGCGGGGCCGGGGAGCTGTTTTTT CASRWTSGAGELFF
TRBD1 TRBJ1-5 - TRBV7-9 TGTGCCAGCAGCTTCCCAGGGGGGGATCAGCCCCAGCATTTT CASSFPGGDQPQHF
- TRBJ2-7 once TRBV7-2 TGTGCGATAAGAAGCCCTCCCTACGAGCAGTACTTC CAIRSPPYEQYF
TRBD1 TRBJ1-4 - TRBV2 TGTGCCAGCAGTGGGACAGGGCGGGAAAAACTGTTTTTT CASSGTGREKLFF
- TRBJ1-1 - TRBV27 TGTGCCAGCAGTTTAGGTCTCATGAACACTGAAGCTTTCTTT CASSLGLMNTEAFF
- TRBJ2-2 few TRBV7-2 TGTGCCAGCAGCTGGCCCGGGGACGGCAGGGAGCTGTTTTTT CASSWPGDGRELFF
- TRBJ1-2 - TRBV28 TGTGCCAGCAGTGCACAAAACACCGGGGGCTATGGCTACACCTTC CASSAQNTGGYGYTF
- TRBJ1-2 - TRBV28 TGTGCCAGCAGTTTTAGGAACTATGGCTACACCTTC CASSFRNYGYTF
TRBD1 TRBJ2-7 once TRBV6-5 TGTGCCAGCAGTTACGCGGGACAGGGCCCCTACGAGCAGTACTTC CASSYAGQGPYEQYF
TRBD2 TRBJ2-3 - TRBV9 TGTGCCAGCAGCGTCTCTAGCGGGAGGGCCGGCGCAGATACGCAGTATTTT CASSVSSGRAGADTQYF
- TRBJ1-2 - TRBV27 TGTGCCAGCAGTTTCGAACACATCAGGGTCGATGGCTACACCTTC CASSFEHIRVDGYTF
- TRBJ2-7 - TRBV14 TGTGCCAGCAGCCGCCATGGGACGGTCGGCGAGCAGTACTTC CASSRHGTVGEQYF
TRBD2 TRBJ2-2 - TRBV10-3 TGTGCCAGCAGGGGACTAGCGAACACCGGGGAGCTGTTTTTT CASRGLANTGELFF
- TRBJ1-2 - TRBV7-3 TGTGCCAGCAGCTTGGACCCCCGCGGGGGCTACACCTTC CASSLDPRGGYTF
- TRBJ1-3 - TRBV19 TGTGCCAGTAGTATAGGGCGAGTCCGGGGCGCACGTGGAAACACCATATATTTT CASSIGRVRGARGNTIYF
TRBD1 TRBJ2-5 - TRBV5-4 TGTGCCAGCAGCTCCCGGACAGGGACAGAGACCCAGTACTTC CASSSRTGTETQYF
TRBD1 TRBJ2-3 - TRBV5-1 TGCGCCAGCGGACCGGGACAGGGGAAAGATACGCAGTATTTT CASGPGQGKDTQYF
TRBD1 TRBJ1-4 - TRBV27 TGTGCCAGCAGTCCCTCGACAGGGGACCTTAATGAAAAACTGTTTTTT CASSPSTGDLNEKLFF
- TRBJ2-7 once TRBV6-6 TGTGCCAGCAGTTACCCCGGGGGCGGGGGCGAGCAGTACTTC CASSYPGGGGEQYF